This T cell receptor beta chain originates from a study of Ad26.COV2.S vaccination and SARS-CoV-2 variants. Overall study findings and caveats: Substantial breadth was reportedly displayed by spike-specific CD8+ and CD4+ T cell responses after vaccination. Vaccine recipients surpassed placebo recipients in spike-specific TCR breadth. Overall T cell responses may have been underestimated by the analyses of TCR breadth and depth.

About this clone itself: As yet, its antigen is unknown.

Looked up from germline, CDR1 is ENHRY and CDR2 is SYGVKD. The CDR3 loop spans 14 amino acids. With 0 bases removed from V and 12 bases from J, the gap between germline ends came to 15 bases. Generated by immunoSEQ multiplex PCR, the TCRdb table keeps only in-frame clones and is missing some. The table shows tens of thousands of clones, with about 83% occurring only once. The genes are TRBV10-3 and TRBJ2-1; D is perhaps TRBD2 (7 bases). The input for sequencing was peripheral blood, taken after recovery from COVID-19. The sequence was obtained from a human donor who had recovered from COVID-19. CDR3 coding DNA: TGTGCCATCAGTGAGTCGAGGGGGGGCGCTCGGCAGTTCTTC. It specifies CAISESRGGARQFF.